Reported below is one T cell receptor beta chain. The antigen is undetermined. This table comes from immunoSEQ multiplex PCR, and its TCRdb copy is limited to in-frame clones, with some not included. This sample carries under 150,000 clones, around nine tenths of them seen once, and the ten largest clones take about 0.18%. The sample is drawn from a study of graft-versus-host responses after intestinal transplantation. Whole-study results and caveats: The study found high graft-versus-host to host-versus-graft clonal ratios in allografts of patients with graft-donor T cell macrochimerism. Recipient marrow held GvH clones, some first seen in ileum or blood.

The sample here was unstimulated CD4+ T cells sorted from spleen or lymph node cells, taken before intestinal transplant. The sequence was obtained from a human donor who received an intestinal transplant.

The CDR3 DNA reads as TGTGCCAGCAGCCTTTACTACCCTGGGGCCAACGTCCTGACTTTC. This translates into CASSLYYPGANVLTF. This chain joins TRBV5-5 and TRBJ2-6; D remains unclear. The CDR3 covers 15 residues. In germline, CDR1 is SGHKS, CDR2 YYEKEE (reference sequence). V lost 4 bases, J lost 2 bases, and 10 bases lay in between. The entire variable domain, with the rest obtained from reference TRBV5-5 and TRBJ2-6, is as follows: DAGVTQSPTHLIKTRGQQVTLRCSPISGHKSVSWYQQVLGQGPQFIFQYYEKEERGRGNFPDRFSARQFPNYSSELNVNALLLGDSALYLCASSLYYPGANVLTFGAGSRLTVL.